What follows are 29 T cell receptor beta chains derived from one specimen sequenced in a study of cytotoxic CD8 clonotypes in ibrutinib-treated CLL. Here immunoSEQ multiplex PCR was the method, and the copy in TCRdb shows in-frame clones only, minus some. The sample has 150,000 or so clones; about 88% are singletons. The sequences come from PBMCs, collected at disease progression, from a patient treated with ibrutinib. The receptors originated from a human donor with chronic lymphocytic leukemia.

The rearrangement uses TRBV4-1 and TRBJ2-5; D tentatively fits TRBD1 or TRBD2 (5 bases each). The CDR3 is made up of 14 amino acids. V was trimmed by 4 bases and J by 2 bases, leaving 11 bases between them. The germline V gene has CDR1 MGHRA and CDR2 YSYEKL. Here the CDR3 DNA reads TGCGCCAGCAGCCCAATTGGGGGACAAGAGACCCAGTACTTC. The encoded protein is CASSPIGGQETQYF.

As for this clone: At one boundary the junction diverges from the germline segment, which might be a read error. This chain joins TRBV2 and TRBJ2-1, with unresolved D. CDR3 length equals 14 residues. CDR1 and CDR2 from the germline V gene are SNHLY and FYNNEI. CDR3 nucleotide sequence: TGTGCCAGCAGAGAAGCGCCACCATACAATGAGCAGTTCTTC. Protein: CASREAPPYNEQFF.

V and J are TRBV18 and TRBJ1-5; D is unresolved. Germline CDR1 is KGHSH and CDR2 is LQKENI. The CDR3 covers 13 residues. The V end lost 8 bases, the J end lost 3 bases, and 11 bases lay between the germline ends. The CDR3 sequence is CASQKELNQPQHF. The CDR3 DNA reads TGTGCCAGCCAAAAGGAGCTCAATCAGCCCCAGCATTTT.

The rearrangement links TRBV10-3 to TRBJ2-6; 7 nucleotides align to TRBD1. J gave up 2 bases and V 6 bases, and 1 base lay outside the gene matches. Germline V gene sequence: CDR1 ENHRY, CDR2 SYGVKD. CDR3 size: 14 residues. CDR3 amino acids: CAISQGAGANVLTF. As DNA, the CDR3 is TGTGCCATCAGCCAGGGGGCTGGGGCCAACGTCCTGACTTTC.

The chain joins TRBV7-2 to TRBJ2-5, with 10 bases that match TRBD2. After removal of 5 bases from V and 5 bases from J, the junction contained 5 bases not matched to a gene. The length of the CDR3 is 14 residues. Germline V gene lookup returns CDR1 SGHTA and CDR2 FQGNSA. This CDR3 is CASSGSGRSETQYF. The CDR3 region has the DNA TGTGCCAGCAGCGGTAGCGGGAGGAGCGAGACCCAGTACTTC.

The chain recombines TRBV7-2 with TRBJ1-1; D might be TRBD1 (6 bases). The CDR3 runs to 14 residues. Germline V gene lookup returns CDR1 SGHTA and CDR2 FQGNSA. Trimming removed 5 bases from V and 1 base from J, with 11 bases in between. The CDR3 DNA reads as TGTGCCAGCAGCCCCGACAGGAGGAACACTGAAGCTTTCTTT. This codes for CASSPDRRNTEAFF.

V usage is TRBV23-1 and J usage is TRBJ1-2; possible D gene TRBD1, 5 bases. TRBV23-1 is an open reading frame, and its role is uncertain. Trimming removed 0 bases from V and 8 bases from J, with 13 bases in between. The CDR3 spans 14 residues. The CDR3 DNA reads as TGCGCCAGCAGTCAATCGGAAGGGGCAGGGGGCTACACCTTC. Translated, it gives CASSQSEGAGGYTF.

V is TRBV4-3 and J is TRBJ1-3; weak D call: TRBD1 (6 bases). The V gene's germline CDR1 is LGHNA and CDR2 YSLEER. CDR3 length: 16 residues. The V and J ends lost 0 bases and 0 bases respectively, with 9 bases between them. The CDR3 region has the DNA TGCGCCAGCAGCCAAGATAAGGACAGCTCTGGAAACACCATATATTTT. As protein: CASSQDKDSSGNTIYF.

J is TRBJ2-2 and V is TRBV5-1, with 12 bases aligning to TRBD1. The CDR3 sequence is 16 residues long. CDR1 is SGHRS, CDR2 YFSETQ, per germline. J gave up 5 bases and V 4 bases, and 6 bases lay outside the gene matches. CDR3 nucleotides: TGCGCCAGCAGCACCCCGGGACAGGGGGCGACCGGGGAGCTGTTTTTT. As protein: CASSTPGQGATGELFF.

The chain links TRBV6-1 to TRBJ1-4; TRBD1 matches at 9 bases. This CDR3 comprises 14 residues. Germline V gene data show CDR1 as MNHNS and CDR2 as SASEGT. The V gene end was trimmed by 3 bases and the J gene end by 8 bases; junction bases not matched to a gene: 4. The CDR3 here is CASSEGQGREKLFF. The CDR3 DNA is TGTGCCAGCAGTGAGGGACAGGGTAGAGAAAAACTGTTTTTT.

The chain joins TRBV7-9 to TRBJ2-5; D is perhaps TRBD1 (5 bases). V was cut by 7 bases and J by 2 bases, with 17 bases left in between. The CDR3 is 15 residues long. In germline, CDR1 is SEHNR, CDR2 FQNEAQ (reference sequence). CDR3 protein: CASNFRSAGQETQYF. The CDR3 nucleotides are TGTGCCAGCAATTTCCGATCGGCAGGGCAAGAGACCCAGTACTTC.

V usage is TRBV5-1 and J usage is TRBJ2-4; D is perhaps TRBD2 (6 bases). Germline CDR1 SGHRS, CDR2 YFSETQ. V shed 4 bases and J shed 2 bases, with 13 bases lying between them. The CDR3 has 15 residues. The CDR3 loop is CASSLSGISKNIQYF. The CDR3 bases are TGCGCCAGCAGCCTTAGCGGAATATCCAAAAACATTCAGTACTTC.

The CDR3 protein is CASSPFGGGETQYF. CDR3 coding DNA: TGTGCCAGCAGCCCTTTTGGGGGGGGAGAGACCCAGTACTTC. The chain carries TRBV7-2 and TRBJ2-5; 7 bases fit TRBD2. The CDR3 contains 14 residues. Germline V lookup: CDR1 SGHTA, CDR2 FQGNSA. The V gene end was trimmed by 5 bases and the J gene end by 4 bases; junction bases not matched to a gene: 7.

The chain carries TRBV5-1 and TRBJ2-1; TRBD1 agrees at 7 bases. There are 13 residues in the CDR3. The V segment lost 2 bases and the J segment 6 bases; nucleotides outside the gene matches: 2. Germline assignment: CDR1 SGHRS and CDR2 YFSETQ. DNA of the CDR3: TGCGCCAGCAGCTTCCAGGGGGTCAATGAGCAGTTCTTC. The encoded protein is CASSFQGVNEQFF. Full variable domain (outside the CDR3, taken from reference TRBV5-1 and TRBJ2-1): KAGVTQTPRYLIKTRGQQVTLSCSPISGHRSVSWYQQTPGQGLQFLFEYFSETQRNKGNFPGRFSGRQFSNSRSEMNVSTLELGDSALYLCASSFQGVNEQFFGPGTRLTVL.

This clone was seen once. The chain couples TRBV29-1 to TRBJ2-5; 9 bases are shared with TRBD1. Trimming took 7 bases from V and 2 from J; bases not matched to a gene: 5. This CDR3 contains 13 residues. The germline CDR1 and CDR2 sequences are SQVTM and ANQGSEA. CDR3 sequence: CSGKTGGQETQYF. CDR3 DNA: TGCAGCGGAAAGACAGGGGGGCAAGAGACCCAGTACTTC. The full variable domain, with the rest looked up from reference TRBV29-1 and TRBJ2-5, is SAVISQKPSRDICQRGTSLTIQCQVDSQVTMMFWYRQQPGQSLTLIATANQGSEATYESGFVIDKFPISRPNLTFSTLTVSNMSPEDSSIYLCSGKTGGQETQYFGPGTRLLVL.

The chain employs TRBV5-1 and TRBJ1-4; D is ambiguous. CDR1 and CDR2 (germline): SGHRS, YFSETQ. Trimming cost V 0 bases and J 0 bases, with 9 bases left between them. CDR3 size: 16 residues. CDR3: CASSLGLQATNEKLFF. The CDR3 nucleotides are TGCGCCAGCAGCTTGGGACTCCAGGCAACTAATGAAAAACTGTTTTTT.

This clone was recorded a few times. The chain uses TRBV4-3 and TRBJ2-7, with 7 bases fitting TRBD2. V trimming: 2 bases; J trimming: 4 bases; junction bases outside the gene matches: 11. From germline, CDR1 is LGHNA and CDR2 YSLEER. CDR3 size: 16 residues. The CDR3 DNA is TGCGCCAGCAGCCAAAACGGACCGGGAGGTGGGTACGAGCAGTACTTC. Its protein product is CASSQNGPGGGYEQYF.

J is TRBJ1-2 and V is TRBV5-4; maybe TRBD1 (6 bases). CDR3 length equals 14 residues. Trimming took off 2 bases at V and 3 bases at J, with 11 bases between the two ends. Germline CDR1 and CDR2: SGHNT and YYREEE (reference sequence). The CDR3 coding sequence is TGTGCCAGCAGCTTAGCAGGGGACTACTATGGCTACACCTTC. It encodes CASSLAGDYYGYTF.

The chain employs TRBV19 and TRBJ1-1; D call uncertain. Trimming took off 4 bases at V and 0 bases at J, with 6 bases between the two ends. CDR3 length: 13 residues. Germline V gene data show CDR1 as LNHDA and CDR2 as SQIVND (reference sequence). CDR3 in DNA: TGTGCCAGTAGTACCTGGATGAACACTGAAGCTTTCTTT. It is translated as CASSTWMNTEAFF.

This clone was recorded only once. This chain links TRBV9 with TRBJ1-4, with a weak D call TRBD1 (6 bases). Trimming left V 4 bases short and J 8 bases short, with 15 bases between. The CDR3 is 14 residues long. Germline CDR1 is SGDLS and CDR2 is YYNGEE. Here the CDR3 reads CASSLGGVGEKLFF. In DNA, the CDR3 is TGTGCCAGCAGCCTAGGGGGGGTCGGCGAAAAACTGTTTTTT. Complete variable domain (other parts from reference TRBV9 and TRBJ1-4): DSGVTQTPKHLITATGQRVTLRCSPRSGDLSVYWYQQSLDQGLQFLIQYYNGEERAKGNILERFSAQQFPDLHSELNLSSLELGDSALYFCASSLGGVGEKLFFGSGTQLSVL.

V is TRBV6-1 and J is TRBJ1-2, with D uncertain. The CDR3 has 14 amino acids. Germline V gene lookup returns CDR1 MNHNS and CDR2 SASEGT. V dropped 2 bases and J dropped 2 bases, with 9 bases sitting between them. The CDR3 sequence: CASSESVSNYGYTF. The DNA of the CDR3 is TGTGCCAGCAGTGAATCAGTTTCAAACTATGGCTACACCTTC.

The rearrangement uses TRBV23-1 and TRBJ2-7; D not certain. TRBV23-1 is reported as an ORF; its role is uncertain. V was trimmed by 5 bases and J by 5 bases, leaving 16 bases between them. The length of the CDR3 is 14 residues. CDR3 sequence: CASSVDWASNEQYF. CDR3 DNA sequence: TGCGCCAGCAGTGTTGATTGGGCCAGCAACGAGCAGTACTTC.

This rearrangement joins TRBV27 to TRBJ1-2; TRBD1 aligns across 7 bases. The CDR3 runs to 16 residues. Per the germline V gene, CDR1 is MNHEY and CDR2 is SMNVEV (reference sequence). V was clipped by 5 bases and J by 5 bases; unmatched bases: 14. In DNA form, the CDR3 reads TGTGCCAGCAGTATAAACCGGGACAGCTGGACTTATGGCTACACCTTC. As protein: CASSINRDSWTYGYTF.

V and J are TRBV20-1 and TRBJ2-1; D remains ambiguous. The V end was cut by 6 bases, the J end by 7 bases, with 10 bases between. The CDR3 consists of 11 residues. Germline V gene data show CDR1 as DFQATT and CDR2 as SNEGSKA (reference sequence). The DNA of the CDR3 is TGCAGTGCCCCTTGGTTGAATGAGCAGTTCTTC. Translating it yields CSAPWLNEQFF.

This chain connects TRBV27 to TRBJ2-1; TRBD2 might be the D (6 bases). V gave up 2 bases and J gave up 7 bases, with 12 bases separating them. The CDR3 loop spans 14 amino acids. Germline CDR1 reads MNHEY; CDR2 reads SMNVEV (reference sequence). The CDR3 DNA reads TGTGCCAGCAGTTTAGAGTCAGGGAGGAATGAGCAGTTCTTC. Translating it yields CASSLESGRNEQFF.

This rearrangement joins TRBV30 to TRBJ1-4, with a weak D call TRBD1 (6 bases). The length of the CDR3 is 12 residues. V was clipped by 1 base and J by 14 bases, with 14 bases between them. The germline gives CDR1 GTSNPN, CDR2 SVGIG (reference sequence). The CDR3 loop is CAWSGGQGWLFF. CDR3 bases: TGTGCCTGGAGTGGGGGACAAGGATGGCTGTTTTTT.

Notes on this clone: The junction and the germline gene differ at one end; a read error may be behind it. The genes are TRBV20-1 and TRBJ1-1; D may be TRBD1 (5 bases). The germline gives CDR1 DFQATT, CDR2 SNEGSKA (reference sequence). The CDR3 totals 8 residues. DNA for the CDR3: TGCAGTGCTAGGGACAATCTGTTT. The encoded protein is CSARDNLF.

This clone was seen once. The V and J genes are TRBV4-1 and TRBJ2-1, with D unclear. Trimming removed 6 bases at V and 0 bases at J, with 18 bases between. The CDR3 runs 17 residues. Germline-derived CDR1 and CDR2 are MGHRA and YSYEKL. This CDR3 reads CASSQLDDGSSYNEQFF. The CDR3 nucleotides are TGCGCCAGCAGTCAACTGGACGACGGCAGCTCCTACAATGAGCAGTTCTTC.

The chain employs TRBV30 and TRBJ2-1; D gene uncertain. V lost 5 bases to trimming and J lost 7 bases, with 12 bases between them. This CDR3 region has 12 residues. Germline-derived CDR1 and CDR2 are GTSNPN and SVGIG (reference sequence). CDR3 sequence: CAWEGFSNEQFF. CDR3 DNA: TGTGCCTGGGAAGGATTCTCGAATGAGCAGTTCTTC.